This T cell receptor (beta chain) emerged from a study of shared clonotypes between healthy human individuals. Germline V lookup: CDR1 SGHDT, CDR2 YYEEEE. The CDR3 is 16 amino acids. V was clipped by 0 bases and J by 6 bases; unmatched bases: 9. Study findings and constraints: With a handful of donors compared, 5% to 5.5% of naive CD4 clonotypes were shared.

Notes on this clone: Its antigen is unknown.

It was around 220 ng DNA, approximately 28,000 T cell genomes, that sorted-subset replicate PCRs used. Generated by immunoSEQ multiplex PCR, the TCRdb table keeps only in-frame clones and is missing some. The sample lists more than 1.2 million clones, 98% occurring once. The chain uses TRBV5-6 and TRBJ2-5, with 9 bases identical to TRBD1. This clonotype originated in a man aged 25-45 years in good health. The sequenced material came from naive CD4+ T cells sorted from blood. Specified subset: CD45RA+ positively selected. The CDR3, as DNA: TGTGCCAGCAGCTTGGTTTTTACAGGGGGCAGTAAGACCCAGTACTTC. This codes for CASSLVFTGGSKTQYF.